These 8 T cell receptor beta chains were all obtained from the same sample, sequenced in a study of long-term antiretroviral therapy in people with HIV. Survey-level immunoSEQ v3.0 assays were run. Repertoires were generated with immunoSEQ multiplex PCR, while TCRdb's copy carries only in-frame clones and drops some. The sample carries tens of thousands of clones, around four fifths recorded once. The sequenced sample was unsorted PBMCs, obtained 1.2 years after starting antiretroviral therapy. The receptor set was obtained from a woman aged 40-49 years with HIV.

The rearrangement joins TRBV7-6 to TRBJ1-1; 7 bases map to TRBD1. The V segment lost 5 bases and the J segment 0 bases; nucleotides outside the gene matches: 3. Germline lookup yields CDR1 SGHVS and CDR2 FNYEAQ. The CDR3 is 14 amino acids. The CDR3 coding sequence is TGTGCCAGCAGCCCACAGGGGATGAACACTGAAGCTTTCTTT. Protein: CASSPQGMNTEAFF.

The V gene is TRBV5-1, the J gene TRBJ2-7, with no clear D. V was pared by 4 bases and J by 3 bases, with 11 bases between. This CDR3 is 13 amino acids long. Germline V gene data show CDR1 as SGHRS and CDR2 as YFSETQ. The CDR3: CASSQIDGYEQYF. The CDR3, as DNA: TGCGCCAGCAGCCAAATCGACGGCTACGAGCAGTACTTC.

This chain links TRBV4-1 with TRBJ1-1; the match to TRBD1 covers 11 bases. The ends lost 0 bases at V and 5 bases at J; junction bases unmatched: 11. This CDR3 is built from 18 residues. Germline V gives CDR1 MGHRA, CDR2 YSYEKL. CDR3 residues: CASSQEGQGVIGGTEAFF. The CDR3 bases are TGCGCCAGCAGCCAAGAGGGACAGGGGGTAATAGGGGGGACTGAAGCTTTCTTT.

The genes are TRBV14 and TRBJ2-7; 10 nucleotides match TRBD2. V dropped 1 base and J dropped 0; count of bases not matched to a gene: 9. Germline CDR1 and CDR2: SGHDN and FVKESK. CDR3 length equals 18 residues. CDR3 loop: CASSQGTSGIDASYEQYF. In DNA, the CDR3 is TGTGCCAGCAGCCAAGGCACTAGCGGGATTGACGCCTCCTACGAGCAGTACTTC.

The CDR3 protein is CATSRDRAFGELFF. The CDR3 region has the DNA TGTGCCACCAGCAGAGACAGGGCCTTCGGGGAGCTGTTTTTT. The chain couples TRBV15 to TRBJ2-2, with a weak D call TRBD1 (5 bases). V lost 0 bases, J lost 7 bases, and 9 bases lay in between. The CDR3 spans 14 residues. Germline lookup yields CDR1 LNHNV and CDR2 YYDKDF (reference sequence). The whole variable domain, remainder taken from reference TRBV15 and TRBJ2-2, is DAMVIQNPRYQVTQFGKPVTLSCSQTLNHNVMYWYQQKSSQAPKLLFHYYDKDFNNEADTPDNFQSRRPNTSFCFLDIRSPGLGDTAMYLCATSRDRAFGELFFGEGSRLTVL.

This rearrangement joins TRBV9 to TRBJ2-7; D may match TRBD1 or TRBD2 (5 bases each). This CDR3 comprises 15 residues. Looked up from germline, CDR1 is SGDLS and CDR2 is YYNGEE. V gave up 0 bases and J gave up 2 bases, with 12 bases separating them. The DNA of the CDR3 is TGTGCCAGCAGCGTAGGGGACCTTCCTACCTACGAGCAGTACTTC. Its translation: CASSVGDLPTYEQYF.

CDR3 bases: TGTGCCAGTAGCGCCCCGGGGAACTCCTATGGCTACACCTTC. Its protein product is CASSAPGNSYGYTF. The chain couples TRBV19 to TRBJ1-2; D is uncertain. CDR3 length equals 14 residues. CDR1 is LNHDA and CDR2 is SQIVND in the germline V gene (reference sequence). V lost 6 bases, J lost 4 bases, and 15 bases lay in between.

The CDR3 here is CASSYRDSQETQYF. CDR3 sequence (DNA): TGTGCCAGCTCTTACCGGGACAGTCAAGAGACCCAGTACTTC. V is TRBV18 and J is TRBJ2-5, with 7 nucleotides matching TRBD1. With 6 bases clipped from V and 2 bases from J, the junction kept 6 bases outside the gene matches. Germline loops: CDR1 KGHSH, CDR2 LQKENI. This CDR3 is 14 amino acids long.